This entry features one T cell receptor (beta chain) sequence. The target of this receptor is not known. The record has no base qualities; no much larger clone is one base away. V is reduced by 1 base and J by 5 bases, leaving a spacing of 11 bases between them. Sequences MNHEY (CDR1) and SMNVEV (CDR2) are obtained from the germline V gene (reference sequence). Including cysteine and phenylalanine, the CDR3 has 14 amino acids. CDR3 DNA only is kept here, 42 bases in frame from base 1. Using the deep immunoSEQ assay, multiplex PCR amplified TCR CDR3 regions from genomic DNA. Genomic DNA extracted from each cell subset was distributed evenly over all wells of several immunoSEQ 96-well plates, and each plate served as one replicate. Each replicate PCR for sorted subsets received around 200 ng genomic DNA, equal to tens of thousands of T cell genomes. Purified libraries were quantified with a Qubit 3.0 fluorometer, sized on a Bioanalyzer 2100, and re-quantified with the KAPA Library Quantification kit. Each immunoSEQ 96-well plate was sequenced on its own single-read 150-cycle Illumina NextSeq 550 flow cell. The authors' pipeline ran thus. Because the immunoSEQ output held only junctional sequences and lacked quality scores, the filtering could not match the filtering applied to full-length reads. To assign V/J genes and CDR3, sequences were annotated using PyIR, a Python wrapper for IgBLAST v1.9, with IMGT germline references. Any read was removed if the V/J assignment was weak (E-value above 1e-6), the CDR3 was missing, or the read contained stop codons, out-of-frame junctions, or ambiguous translated residues. A V3J clonotype was defined by an identical inferred V gene, J gene, and CDR3 amino acid sequence. The percentage overlap between two repertoires was calculated by dividing the number of shared unique clonotypes by the size of the smaller repertoire. RTK rarefaction, the Chao1 estimator, and Recon v2.1 estimates of unobserved clonotypes were used to assess repertoire richness. Generation probabilities were computed with OLGA for all TCRbeta clonotypes obtained by the gDNA method from several donors. Not all clones reach the TCRdb copy of this immuneACCESS table, which keeps in-frame sequences only. Checked studies attribute under half of the gap to unresolved V genes and leave the rest unexplained. D and trimming were read from the DNA, whereas the V and J calls and clone size are those reported in that table. The sample table contains under 1,100,000 clones; only one count was recorded for around 78% of them. Jointly, the top ten make up 0.5% to 0.65% of the sample.

The data belong to a study of shared clonotypes between healthy human individuals (TCRdb year 2020). Context from the whole study: The cohort comprised a couple of women and three men aged 18 to 49 years. Per donor, three plates each were used for CD4 naive and CD4 memory, two for CD8 naive, and one for CD8 memory. The study deeply sequenced blood TCR repertoires of several healthy adults to estimate repertoire size and the extent of clonotype sharing between individuals. Libraries were prepared and TCR repertoires were sequenced by different laboratories using diverse techniques, in order to increase sequencing depth and limit assay-specific biases. Between about 0.8 and 8.9 billion PBMCs per donor were obtained by leukapheresis.

Donors were healthy HIV-negative adults with no recently reported acute infections or vaccinations. All donors were Caucasian adults living in Nashville, Tennessee, USA. Magnetic negative selection was used to enrich CD4+ T cells, after which naive cells were positively selected on CD45RA and the negative fraction became the memory subset. After blood collection by leukapheresis, PBMCs were isolated using Ficoll-Histopaque density gradient centrifugation and then cryopreserved in the vapor phase of liquid nitrogen. Analytical flow cytometry was used to check the purity and quantity of every magnetically sorted T cell population. From each sorted fraction, genomic DNA was isolated and quantified by UV absorbance on a Nanodrop 2000c. Results and caveats for the whole study, not just this receptor: Sharing across a few donors was observed for about 5% of naive CD4, about 4% of naive CD8, over 2% of memory CD4, and less than 0.45% of memory CD8 clonotypes. Compared with non-shared clonotypes, clonotypes shared by all four sorted-subset donors had higher generation probabilities. Rarefaction of sorted-subset datasets indicated incomplete sequencing despite the large sequencing depth. Pairwise subsampling indicated that sequencing depth was expected to affect the degree of clonotype sharing among donors. Naive subsets generally had larger estimated clonotype richness than memory subsets did. Only blood was sampled, and tissue TCR repertoires likely differ from those in blood. Because the study included a small number of donors, the genetic and exposure-history diversity represented was limited.

The chain links TRBV27 with TRBJ1-1, with the D gene not confidently named. This sequence originates from a man younger than 35 in good health. Some clones in this sample may be carry-over from other donors' samples. The specimen was memory CD4+ T cells from PBMCs. What this sample's cell subset or site label stands for: CD45RA-negative fraction. The bases are TGTGCCAGCAGTTTATTGGGCGGTGGGACTGAAGCTTTCTTT. Its coded protein is CASSLLGGGTEAFF.